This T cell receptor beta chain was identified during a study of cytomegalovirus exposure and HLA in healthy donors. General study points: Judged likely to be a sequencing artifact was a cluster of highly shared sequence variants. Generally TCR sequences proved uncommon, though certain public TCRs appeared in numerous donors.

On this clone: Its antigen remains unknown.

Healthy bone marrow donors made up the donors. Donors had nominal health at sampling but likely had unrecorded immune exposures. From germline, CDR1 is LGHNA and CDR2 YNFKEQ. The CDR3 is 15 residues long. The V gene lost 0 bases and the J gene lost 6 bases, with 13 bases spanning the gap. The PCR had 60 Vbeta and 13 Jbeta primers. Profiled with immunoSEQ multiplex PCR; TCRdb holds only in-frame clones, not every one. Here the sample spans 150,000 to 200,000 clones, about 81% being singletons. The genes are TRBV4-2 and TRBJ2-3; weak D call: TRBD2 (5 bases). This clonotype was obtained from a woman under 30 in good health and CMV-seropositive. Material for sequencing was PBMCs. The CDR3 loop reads CASSQDKRIWDTQYF. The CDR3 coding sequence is TGTGCCAGCAGCCAAGATAAGCGGATCTGGGATACGCAGTATTTT.